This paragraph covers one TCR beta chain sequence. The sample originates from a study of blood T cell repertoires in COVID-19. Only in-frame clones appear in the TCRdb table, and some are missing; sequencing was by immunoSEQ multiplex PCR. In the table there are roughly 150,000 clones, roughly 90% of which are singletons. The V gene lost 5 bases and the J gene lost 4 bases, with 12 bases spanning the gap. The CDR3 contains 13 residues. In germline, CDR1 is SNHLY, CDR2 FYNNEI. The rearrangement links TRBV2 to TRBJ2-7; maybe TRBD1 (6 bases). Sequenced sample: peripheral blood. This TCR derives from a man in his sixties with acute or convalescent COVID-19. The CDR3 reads CASSPNREYEQYF. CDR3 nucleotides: TGTGCCAGCAGTCCTAACAGGGAATACGAGCAGTACTTC. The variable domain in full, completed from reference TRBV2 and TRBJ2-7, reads EPEVTQTPSHQVTQMGQEVILRCVPISNHLYFYWYRQILGQKVEFLVSFYNNEISEKSEIFDDQFSVERPDGSNFTLKIRSTKLEDSAMYFCASSPNREYEQYFGPGTRLTVT.